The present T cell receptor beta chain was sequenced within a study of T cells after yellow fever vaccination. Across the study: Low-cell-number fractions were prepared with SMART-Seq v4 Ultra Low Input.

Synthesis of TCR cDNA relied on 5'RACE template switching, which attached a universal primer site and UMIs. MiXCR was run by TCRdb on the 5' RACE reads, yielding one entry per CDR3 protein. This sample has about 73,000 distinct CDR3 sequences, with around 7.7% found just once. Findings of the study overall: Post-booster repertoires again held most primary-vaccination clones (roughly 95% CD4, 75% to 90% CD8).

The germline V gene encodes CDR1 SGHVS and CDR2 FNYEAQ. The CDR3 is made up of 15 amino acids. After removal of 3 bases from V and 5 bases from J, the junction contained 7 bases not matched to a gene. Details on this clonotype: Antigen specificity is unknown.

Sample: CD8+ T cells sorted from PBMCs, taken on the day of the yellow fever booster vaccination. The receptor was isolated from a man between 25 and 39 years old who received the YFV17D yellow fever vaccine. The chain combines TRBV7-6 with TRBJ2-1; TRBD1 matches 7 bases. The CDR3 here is CASSFRDSFDNEQFF. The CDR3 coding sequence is TGTGCCAGCAGCTTCCGGGACAGTTTCGACAATGAGCAGTTCTTC.